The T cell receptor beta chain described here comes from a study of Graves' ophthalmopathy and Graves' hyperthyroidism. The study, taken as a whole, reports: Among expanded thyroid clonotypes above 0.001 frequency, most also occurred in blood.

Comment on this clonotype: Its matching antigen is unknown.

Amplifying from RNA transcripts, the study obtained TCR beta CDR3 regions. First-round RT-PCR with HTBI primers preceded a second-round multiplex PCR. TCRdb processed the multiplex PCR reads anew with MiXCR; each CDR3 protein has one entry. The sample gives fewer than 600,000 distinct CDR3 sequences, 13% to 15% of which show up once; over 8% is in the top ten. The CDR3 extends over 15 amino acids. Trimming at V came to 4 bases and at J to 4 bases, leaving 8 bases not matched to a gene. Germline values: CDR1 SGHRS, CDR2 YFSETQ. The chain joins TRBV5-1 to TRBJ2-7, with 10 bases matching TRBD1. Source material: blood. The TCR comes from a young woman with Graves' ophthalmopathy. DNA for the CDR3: TGCGCCAGCAGCATGTTCGGGACAGGGGTATACGAGCAGTACTTC. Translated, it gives CASSMFGTGVYEQYF. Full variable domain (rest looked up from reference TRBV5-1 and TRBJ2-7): KAGVTQTPRYLIKTRGQQVTLSCSPISGHRSVSWYQQTPGQGLQFLFEYFSETQRNKGNFPGRFSGRQFSNSRSEMNVSTLELGDSALYLCASSMFGTGVYEQYFGPGTRLTVT.